These 18 T cell receptor beta chains were all obtained from the same sample, sequenced in a study of cytomegalovirus exposure and HLA in healthy donors. The PCR had 60 Vbeta and 13 Jbeta primers. Profiled with immunoSEQ multiplex PCR; TCRdb holds only in-frame clones, not every one. The table has some 98,000 clones, about three quarters seen once; the top ten hold approximately 1.4%. The sequenced sample consisted of PBMCs. These receptors were taken from a man between 40 and 49 years old in good health and CMV-seronegative.

The chain carries TRBV18 and TRBJ2-1; tentative D call: TRBD1 (6 bases). Trimming removed 0 bases at V and 1 base at J, with 10 bases between. CDR3 length: 16 amino acids. Germline-derived CDR1 and CDR2 are KGHSH and LQKENI. This CDR3 is CASSPPAGASYNEQFF. CDR3 sequence (DNA): TGTGCCAGCTCACCACCGGCAGGGGCGTCCTACAATGAGCAGTTCTTC.

The chain uses TRBV5-1 and TRBJ2-7; D remains ambiguous. V was trimmed by 0 bases and J by 6 bases, leaving 10 bases between them. The CDR3 loop spans 13 amino acids. Germline V lookup: CDR1 SGHRS, CDR2 YFSETQ. The CDR3 region is CASSLELISEQYF. CDR3 in DNA: TGCGCCAGCAGCTTGGAACTGATATCCGAGCAGTACTTC.

This sequence joins TRBV5-6 and TRBJ2-5; the D gene is possibly TRBD2 (7 bases). Trimming took 2 bases from V and 5 from J, leaving 19 bases between them. CDR3 size: 16 residues. Germline lookup yields CDR1 SGHDT and CDR2 YYEEEE. DNA for the CDR3: TGTGCCAGCAGCTTATTAGGTGGGGGGGCCGGTGAGACCCAGTACTTC. The encoded protein is CASSLLGGGAGETQYF.

The chain couples TRBV11-3 to TRBJ2-1; D is ambiguous. V lost 1 base to trimming and J lost 8 bases, with 9 bases between them. CDR1 and CDR2 from the germline V gene are SGHNT and YENEEA. The CDR3 extends over 13 amino acids. The CDR3 region has the DNA TGTGCCAGCAGCTTAGGGCGGTCCGATGAGCAGTTCTTC. Translation: CASSLGRSDEQFF.

The V and J genes are TRBV2 and TRBJ2-3; D is possibly TRBD1 (5 bases). V dropped 2 bases and J dropped 8 bases, with 14 bases sitting between them. CDR1 SNHLY and CDR2 FYNNEI come from the germline V gene. The CDR3 is made up of 14 amino acids. This CDR3 reads CASSESPGSGTQYF. CDR3 DNA: TGTGCCAGCAGTGAATCTCCAGGGTCTGGTACGCAGTATTTT.

A single count supports this clone. The chain employs TRBV7-8 and TRBJ2-5; D is possibly TRBD1 (5 bases). Germline V gene sequence: CDR1 SGHVS, CDR2 FQNEAQ. V was clipped by 0 bases and J by 5 bases, with 13 bases between them. There are 15 residues in the CDR3. The CDR3 DNA sequence: TGTGCCAGCAGCTTAGCGCTAGGGGTCAGGGAGACCCAGTACTTC. Its protein is CASSLALGVRETQYF.

The chain combines TRBV19 with TRBJ2-3; possibly TRBD1 for D (7 bases). The CDR3 runs 17 residues. CDR1 LNHDA and CDR2 SQIVND come from the germline V gene (reference sequence). V was clipped by 4 bases and J by 0 bases, with 17 bases between them. Written as DNA, the CDR3 is TGTGCCAGTAGTACCCGCGGGACAGCTAGTAGCACAGATACGCAGTATTTT. Translating gives CASSTRGTASSTDTQYF. The full variable domain, with the rest looked up from reference TRBV19 and TRBJ2-3, is DGGITQSPKYLFRKEGQNVTLSCEQNLNHDAMYWYRQDPGQGLRLIYYSQIVNDFQKGDIAEGYSVSREKKESFPLTVTSAQKNPTAFYLCASSTRGTASSTDTQYFGPGTRLTVL.

The rearrangement joins TRBV25-1 to TRBJ2-4; TRBD2 is a possible D gene (6 bases). Germline V lookup: CDR1 MGHDK, CDR2 SYGVNS. Trimming stripped 8 bases from V and 0 bases from J, with 14 bases between. This CDR3 spans 15 amino acids. Here the CDR3 DNA reads TGTGCCAGCGCCCCGGAGGGGCTAGCCAAAAACATTCAGTACTTC. This translates into CASAPEGLAKNIQYF.

This chain links TRBV7-3 with TRBJ2-2; 7 bases map to TRBD2. This CDR3 has 15 residues. Germline CDR1 and CDR2: SGHTA and FQGTGA. Losses at the gene ends were 5 bases for V and 2 bases for J; bases not matched to a gene: 5. DNA of the CDR3: TGTGCCAGCAGCCCCGGGACTACTAACACCGGGGAGCTGTTTTTT. Translated, it gives CASSPGTTNTGELFF.

V is TRBV5-1 and J is TRBJ1-5; TRBD1 matches 9 bases. With 1 base clipped from V and 7 bases from J, the junction kept 6 bases outside the gene matches. The germline V gene encodes CDR1 SGHRS and CDR2 YFSETQ. The CDR3 runs to 15 residues. CDR3 amino acids: CASSLRTGANQPQHF. The DNA for the CDR3 is TGCGCCAGCAGCTTGAGGACAGGGGCTAACCAGCCCCAGCATTTT.

The V and J genes are TRBV6-5 and TRBJ1-5, with 7 nucleotides matching TRBD1. Germline values: CDR1 MNHEY, CDR2 SVGAGI. V was clipped by 2 bases and J by 3 bases; unmatched bases: 7. The CDR3 runs to 16 residues. CDR3 sequence (DNA): TGTGCCAGCAGTTACAAGGGGGCTGGGGACAATCAGCCCCAGCATTTT. Protein: CASSYKGAGDNQPQHF.

This clone turned up a few times. This sequence joins TRBV7-2 and TRBJ1-1; D is undetermined. CDR1 and CDR2 (germline): SGHTA, FQGNSA. Trimming cost V 2 bases and J 11 bases, with 12 bases left between them. This CDR3 has 12 amino acids. DNA of the CDR3: TGTGCCAGCAGCTTATTCGGAGCTAGCGCTTTCTTT. Its protein product is CASSLFGASAFF.

The chain couples TRBV7-7 to TRBJ2-2; 9 bases fit TRBD1. The V and J ends lost 3 bases and 6 bases, in that order; junction bases with no gene match: 2. CDR1 and CDR2 (germline): SSHAT, FNYEAQ (reference sequence). The length of the CDR3 is 14 residues. CDR3 loop: CASSLDRGSGELFF. The CDR3 nucleotides are TGTGCCAGCAGCTTGGACAGGGGTTCCGGGGAGCTGTTTTTT.

The J gene is TRBJ1-5, the V gene TRBV19, with no clear D. The CDR3 length is 13 residues. V gave up 6 bases and J gave up 7 bases, with 13 bases separating them. CDR1 is LNHDA, CDR2 SQIVND, per germline (reference sequence). CDR3 sequence reads: CASRFREGQPQHF. CDR3 DNA: TGTGCCAGTAGGTTCCGGGAAGGGCAGCCCCAGCATTTT.

V is TRBV6-1 and J is TRBJ2-2; D may be TRBD2 (6 bases). V gave up 7 bases and J gave up 2 bases, with 11 bases separating them. This CDR3 is built from 14 residues. The germline CDR1 and CDR2 sequences are MNHNS and SASEGT. The chain's CDR3 is CASMGTLNTGELFF. The CDR3 DNA sequence: TGTGCCAGCATGGGGACTCTAAACACCGGGGAGCTGTTTTTT.

The V gene is TRBV5-1, the J gene TRBJ1-5; D is undetermined. Deletions cut 4 bases from V and 0 bases from J, with 11 bases between. Germline V gives CDR1 SGHRS, CDR2 YFSETQ. The CDR3 length is 15 residues. The CDR3 region is CASSVDFYSNQPQHF. The CDR3 DNA is TGCGCCAGCAGCGTGGACTTTTATAGCAATCAGCCCCAGCATTTT.

This chain joins TRBV6-6 and TRBJ1-5; D is possibly TRBD1 (5 bases). In germline, CDR1 is MNHNY, CDR2 SVGAGI (reference sequence). This CDR3 region has 16 residues. The V end lost 2 bases, the J end lost 1 base, and 12 bases lay between the germline ends. The CDR3 nucleotides are TGTGCCAGCAGTTACGTAGCAGGGTTAAGCAATCAGCCCCAGCATTTT. Translating gives CASSYVAGLSNQPQHF.

The CDR3 bases are TGTGCCACCAGCAGTGGGGACAGTGGGAGCACAGATACGCAGTATTTT. Translating it yields CATSSGDSGSTDTQYF. This rearrangement joins TRBV15 to TRBJ2-3; 7 bases are shared with TRBD1. The V and J ends lost 3 bases and 0 bases, in that order; junction bases with no gene match: 6. This CDR3 comprises 16 residues. Germline lookup yields CDR1 LNHNV and CDR2 YYDKDF (reference sequence). Full variable domain (remainder filled in from reference TRBV15 and TRBJ2-3): DAMVIQNPRYQVTQFGKPVTLSCSQTLNHNVMYWYQQKSSQAPKLLFHYYDKDFNNEADTPDNFQSRRPNTSFCFLDIRSPGLGDTAMYLCATSSGDSGSTDTQYFGPGTRLTVL.